This T cell receptor (beta chain) is drawn from a study of OX40 agonist ivuxolimab in advanced cancers. Study context: Six ivuxolimab dose levels, 0.01 to 10 mg/kg, were given intravenously every 2 weeks. Partial response was recorded in three patients: one hepatocellular carcinoma and two cutaneous melanoma cases. Study findings and constraints: CD4+ T cells averaged fewer expanded clones than CD8+ T cells.

The protocol was immunoSEQ multiplex PCR, while the TCRdb copy is restricted to in-frame clones and leaves out a portion. The repertoire consists of about 120,000 clones, with roughly 93% occurring once and the leading ten covering 0.15% to 0.19%. A remark on this clone: The antigen is not known. The germline gene is not matched at one end of the junction; a read error may be the cause.

Germline V gives CDR1 SGHTA, CDR2 FQGNSA. The CDR3 is made up of 13 amino acids. This clonotype was sampled from an adult with an advanced solid tumor such as melanoma, head and neck, liver or kidney cancer. The material was CD4+ or CD8+ T cells sorted from blood, obtained in a trial of the OX40 agonist ivuxolimab. The chain uses TRBV7-2 and TRBJ2-1; weak D call: TRBD2 (6 bases). The CDR3 bases are TGCGCCAGCAGCCAGCCCCCGGGGGAATTGCAGTTCTTC. Residues: CASSQPPGELQFF.